The source of this T cell receptor beta chain is a study of CD8 T cells in ankylosing spondylitis. This clonotype has just a few counts. Antigen: not known. Germline loops: CDR1 DFQATT, CDR2 SNEGSKA (reference sequence). Germline trimming cut 6 bases from V and 3 bases from J; bases unmatched to any gene: 12. This CDR3 is 15 amino acids long. TCRdb analysed the 5' RACE reads with MiXCR anew, one entry per CDR3 protein. This table has fewer than 130,000 distinct CDR3 sequences, more than 20% appearing once. Points from the study as a whole: Ankylosing spondylitis blood appeared to carry a characteristic TCR beta motif of roughly 8 highly homologous variants.

The source of this sequence is a male donor with ankylosing spondylitis. This chain uses TRBV20-1 with TRBJ2-5; 8 positions agree with TRBD2. Sequenced input: synovial fluid, either unsorted or a sorted T cell fraction (not recorded which). CDR3 protein: CSATEAAGGKETQYF. Here the CDR3 DNA reads TGCAGTGCCACTGAGGCGGCGGGAGGAAAAGAGACCCAGTACTTC.